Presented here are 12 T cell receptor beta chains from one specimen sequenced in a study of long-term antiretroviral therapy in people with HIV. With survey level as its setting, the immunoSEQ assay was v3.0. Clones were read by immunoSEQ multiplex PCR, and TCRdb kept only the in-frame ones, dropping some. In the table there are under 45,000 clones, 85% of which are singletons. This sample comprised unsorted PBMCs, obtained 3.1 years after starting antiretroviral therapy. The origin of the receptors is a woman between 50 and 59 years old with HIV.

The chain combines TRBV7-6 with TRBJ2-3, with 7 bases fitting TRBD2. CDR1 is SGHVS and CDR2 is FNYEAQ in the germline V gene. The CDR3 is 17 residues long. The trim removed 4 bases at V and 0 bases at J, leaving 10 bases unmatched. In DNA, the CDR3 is TGTGCCAGCAGCTCACTGAACCCGCGGGGGAGCACAGATACGCAGTATTTT. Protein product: CASSSLNPRGSTDTQYF.

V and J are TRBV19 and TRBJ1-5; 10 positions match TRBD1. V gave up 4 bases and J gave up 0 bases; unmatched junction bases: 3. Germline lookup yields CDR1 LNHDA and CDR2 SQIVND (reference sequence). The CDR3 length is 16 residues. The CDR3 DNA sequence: TGTGCCAGTAGTACGGACAGGGGGTATAGCAATCAGCCCCAGCATTTT. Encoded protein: CASSTDRGYSNQPQHF.

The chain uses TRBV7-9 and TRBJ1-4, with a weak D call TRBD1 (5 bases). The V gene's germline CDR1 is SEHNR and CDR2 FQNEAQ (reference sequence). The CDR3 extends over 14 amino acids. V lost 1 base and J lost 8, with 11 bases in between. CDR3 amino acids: CASSLGLGEEKLFF. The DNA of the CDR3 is TGTGCCAGCAGCTTAGGCTTGGGGGAGGAAAAACTGTTTTTT.

The DNA for the CDR3 is TGCGCCAGCAGACAAACAGGCTCCACTGAAGCTTTCTTT. Translated, it gives CASRQTGSTEAFF. This sequence joins TRBV5-1 and TRBJ1-1, with TRBD1 as a possible D gene (5 bases). Germline-derived CDR1 and CDR2 are SGHRS and YFSETQ. This CDR3 comprises 13 residues. The V end was cut by 5 bases, the J end by 4 bases, with 12 bases between.

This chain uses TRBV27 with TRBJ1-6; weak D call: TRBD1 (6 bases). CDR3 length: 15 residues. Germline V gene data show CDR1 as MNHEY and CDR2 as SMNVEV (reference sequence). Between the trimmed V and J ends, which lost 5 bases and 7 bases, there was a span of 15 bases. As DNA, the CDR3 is TGTGCCAGCAGTCCGGACAGCGCCCCGAATTCACCCCTCCACTTT. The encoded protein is CASSPDSAPNSPLHF.

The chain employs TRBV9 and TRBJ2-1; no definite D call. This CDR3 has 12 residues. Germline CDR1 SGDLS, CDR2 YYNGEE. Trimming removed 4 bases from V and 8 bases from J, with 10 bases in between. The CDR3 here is CASSHPADEQFF. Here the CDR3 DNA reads TGTGCCAGCAGCCATCCTGCCGATGAGCAGTTCTTC.

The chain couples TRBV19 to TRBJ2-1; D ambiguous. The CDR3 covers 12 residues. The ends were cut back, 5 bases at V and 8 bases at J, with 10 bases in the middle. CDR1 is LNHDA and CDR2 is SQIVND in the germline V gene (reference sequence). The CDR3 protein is CASSPPHHEQFF. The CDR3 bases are TGTGCCAGTAGTCCGCCACACCATGAGCAGTTCTTC.

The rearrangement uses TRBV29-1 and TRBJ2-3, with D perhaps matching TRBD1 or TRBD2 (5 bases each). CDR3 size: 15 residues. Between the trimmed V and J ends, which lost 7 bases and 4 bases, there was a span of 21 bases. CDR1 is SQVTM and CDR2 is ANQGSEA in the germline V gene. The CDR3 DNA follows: TGCAGCGCCTTTCGAGGGGCAGTCGGCGCAGATACGCAGTATTTT. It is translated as CSAFRGAVGADTQYF.

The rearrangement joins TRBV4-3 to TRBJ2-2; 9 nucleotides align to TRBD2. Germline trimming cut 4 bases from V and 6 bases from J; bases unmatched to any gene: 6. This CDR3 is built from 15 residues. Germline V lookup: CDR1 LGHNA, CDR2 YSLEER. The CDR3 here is CASSRRAGGPGELFF. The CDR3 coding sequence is TGCGCCAGCAGCCGCCGGGCGGGGGGGCCCGGGGAGCTGTTTTTT.

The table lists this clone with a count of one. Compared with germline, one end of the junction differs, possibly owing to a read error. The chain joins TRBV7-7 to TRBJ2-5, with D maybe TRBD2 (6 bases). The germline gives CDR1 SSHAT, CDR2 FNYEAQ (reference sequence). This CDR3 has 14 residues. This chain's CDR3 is CASSPATRAQTQYF. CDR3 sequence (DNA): TGTGCTAGCAGCCCCGCGACTAGGGCACAGACCCAGTACTTC.

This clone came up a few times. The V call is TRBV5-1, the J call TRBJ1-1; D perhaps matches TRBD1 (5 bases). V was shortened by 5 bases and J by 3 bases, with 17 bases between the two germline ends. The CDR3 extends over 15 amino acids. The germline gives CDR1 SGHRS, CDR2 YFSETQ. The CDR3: CASRYGGYGDTEAFF. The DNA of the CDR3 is TGCGCCAGCAGATATGGGGGATACGGGGACACTGAAGCTTTCTTT.

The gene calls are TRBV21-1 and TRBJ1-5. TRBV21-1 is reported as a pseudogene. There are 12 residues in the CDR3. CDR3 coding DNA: TGTGCCAGATCCCCGGGGGTAGCACCCCAGCATTTT. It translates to CARSPGVAPQHF.